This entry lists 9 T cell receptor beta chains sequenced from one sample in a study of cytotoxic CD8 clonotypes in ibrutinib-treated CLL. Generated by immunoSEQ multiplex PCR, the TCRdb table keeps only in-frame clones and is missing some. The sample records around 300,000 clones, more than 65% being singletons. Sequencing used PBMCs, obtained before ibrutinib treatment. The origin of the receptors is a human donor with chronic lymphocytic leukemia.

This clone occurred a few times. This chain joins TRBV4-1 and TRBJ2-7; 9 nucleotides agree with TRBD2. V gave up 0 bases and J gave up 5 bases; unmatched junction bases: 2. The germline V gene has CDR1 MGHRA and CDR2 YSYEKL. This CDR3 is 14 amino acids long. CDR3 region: CASSQEGLADEQYF. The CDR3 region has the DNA TGCGCCAGCAGCCAAGAGGGACTAGCTGACGAGCAGTACTTC.

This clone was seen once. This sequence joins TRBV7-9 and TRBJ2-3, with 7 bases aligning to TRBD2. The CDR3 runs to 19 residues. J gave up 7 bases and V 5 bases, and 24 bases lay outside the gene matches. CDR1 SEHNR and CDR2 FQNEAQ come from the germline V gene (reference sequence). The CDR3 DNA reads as TGTGCCAGCAGCGGGAAACTAGCGCGAGACGACTCCACACCAAATACGCAGTATTTT. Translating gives CASSGKLARDDSTPNTQYF.

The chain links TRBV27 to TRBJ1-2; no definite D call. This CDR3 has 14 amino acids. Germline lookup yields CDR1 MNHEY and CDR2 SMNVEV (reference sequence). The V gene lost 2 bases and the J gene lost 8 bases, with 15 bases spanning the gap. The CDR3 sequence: CASSLDRFGLGYTF. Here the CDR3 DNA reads TGTGCCAGCAGTTTAGATCGCTTCGGTTTAGGCTACACCTTC.

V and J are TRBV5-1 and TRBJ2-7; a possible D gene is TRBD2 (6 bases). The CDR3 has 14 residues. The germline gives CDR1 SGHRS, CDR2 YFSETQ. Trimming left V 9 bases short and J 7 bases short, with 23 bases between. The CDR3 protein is CATKIDPAGPEQYF. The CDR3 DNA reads TGCGCCACCAAGATAGATCCTGCGGGACCTGAGCAGTACTTC. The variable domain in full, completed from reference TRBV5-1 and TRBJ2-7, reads KAGVTQTPRYLIKTRGQQVTLSCSPISGHRSVSWYQQTPGQGLQFLFEYFSETQRNKGNFPGRFSGRQFSNSRSEMNVSTLELGDSALYLCATKIDPAGPEQYFGPGTRLTVT.

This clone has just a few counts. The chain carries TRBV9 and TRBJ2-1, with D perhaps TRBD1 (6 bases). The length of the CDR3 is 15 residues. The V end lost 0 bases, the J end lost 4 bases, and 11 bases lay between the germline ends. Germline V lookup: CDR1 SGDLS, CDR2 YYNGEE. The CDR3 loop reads CASSVEWQGYNEQFF. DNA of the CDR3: TGTGCCAGCAGCGTAGAATGGCAGGGGTACAATGAGCAGTTCTTC.

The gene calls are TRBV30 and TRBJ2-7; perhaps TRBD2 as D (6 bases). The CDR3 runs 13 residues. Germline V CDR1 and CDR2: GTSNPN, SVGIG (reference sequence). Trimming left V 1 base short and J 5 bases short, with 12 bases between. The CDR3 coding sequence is TGTGCCTGGAGTGAGGGGAGGATGGACGAGCAGTACTTC. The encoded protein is CAWSEGRMDEQYF.

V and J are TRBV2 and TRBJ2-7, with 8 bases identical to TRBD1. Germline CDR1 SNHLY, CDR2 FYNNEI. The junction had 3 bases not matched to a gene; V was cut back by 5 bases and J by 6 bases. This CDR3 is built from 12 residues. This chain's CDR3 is CASSRTGLEQYF. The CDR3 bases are TGTGCCAGCAGTAGGACAGGGCTCGAGCAGTACTTC.

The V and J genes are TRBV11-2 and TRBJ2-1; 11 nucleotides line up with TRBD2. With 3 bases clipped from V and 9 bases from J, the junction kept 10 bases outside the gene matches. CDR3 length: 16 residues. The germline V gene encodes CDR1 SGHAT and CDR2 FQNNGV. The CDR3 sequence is CASSLMRLAGTVEQFF. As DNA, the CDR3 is TGTGCCAGCAGCTTGATGAGACTAGCGGGAACTGTTGAGCAGTTCTTC.

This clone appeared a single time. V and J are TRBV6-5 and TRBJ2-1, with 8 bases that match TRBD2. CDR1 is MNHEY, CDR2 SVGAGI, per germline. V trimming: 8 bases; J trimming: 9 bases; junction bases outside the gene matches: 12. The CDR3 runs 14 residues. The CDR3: CASRGSGRTSEQFF. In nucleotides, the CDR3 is TGTGCCAGCCGGGGGAGCGGGAGAACGAGTGAGCAGTTCTTC.